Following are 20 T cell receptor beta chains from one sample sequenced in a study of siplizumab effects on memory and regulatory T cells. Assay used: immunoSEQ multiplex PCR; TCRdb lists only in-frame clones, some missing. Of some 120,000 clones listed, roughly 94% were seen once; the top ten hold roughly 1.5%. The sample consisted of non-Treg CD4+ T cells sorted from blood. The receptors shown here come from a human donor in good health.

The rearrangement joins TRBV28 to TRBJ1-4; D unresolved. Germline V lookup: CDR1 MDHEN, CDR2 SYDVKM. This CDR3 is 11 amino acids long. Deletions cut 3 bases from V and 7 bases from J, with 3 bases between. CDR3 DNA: TGTGCCAGCAGTTTGAGTGAAAAACTGTTTTTT. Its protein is CASSLSEKLFF.

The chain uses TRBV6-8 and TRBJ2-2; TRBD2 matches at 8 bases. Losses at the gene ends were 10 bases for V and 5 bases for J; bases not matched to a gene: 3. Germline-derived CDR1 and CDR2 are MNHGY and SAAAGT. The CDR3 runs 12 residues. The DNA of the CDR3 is TGTGCCATCACGGGGGGGACCGGGGAGCTGTTTTTT. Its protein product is CAITGGTGELFF.

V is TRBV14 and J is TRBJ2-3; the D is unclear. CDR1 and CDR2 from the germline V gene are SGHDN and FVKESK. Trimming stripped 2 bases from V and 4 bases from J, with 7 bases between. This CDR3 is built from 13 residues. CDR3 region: CASSQTGADTQYF. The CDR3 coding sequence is TGTGCCAGCAGCCAAACGGGCGCAGATACGCAGTATTTT. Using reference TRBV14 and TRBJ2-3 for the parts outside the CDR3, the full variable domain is EAGVTQFPSHSVIEKGQTVTLRCDPISGHDNLYWYRRVMGKEIKFLLHFVKESKQDESGMPNNRFLAERTGGTYSTLKVQPAELEDSGVYFCASSQTGADTQYFGPGTRLTVL.

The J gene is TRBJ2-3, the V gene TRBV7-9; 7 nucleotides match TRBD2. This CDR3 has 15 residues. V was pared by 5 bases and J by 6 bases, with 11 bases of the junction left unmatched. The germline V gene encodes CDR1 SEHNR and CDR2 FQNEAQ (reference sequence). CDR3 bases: TGTGCCAGCAGCCGAGGGACCGGGGGGATCGATACGCAGTATTTT. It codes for CASSRGTGGIDTQYF. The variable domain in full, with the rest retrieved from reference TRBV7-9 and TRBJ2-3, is DTGVSQNPRHKITKRGQNVTFRCDPISEHNRLYWYRQTLGQGPEFLTYFQNEAQLEKSRLLSDRFSAERPKGSFSTLEIQRTEQGDSAMYLCASSRGTGGIDTQYFGPGTRLTVL.

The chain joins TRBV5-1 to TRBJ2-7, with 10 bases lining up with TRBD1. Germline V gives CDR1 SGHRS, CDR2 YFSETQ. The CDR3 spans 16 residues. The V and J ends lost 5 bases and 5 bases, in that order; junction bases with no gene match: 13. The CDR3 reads CASSRNAGQGSDEQYF. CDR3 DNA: TGCGCCAGCAGTCGTAATGCGGGACAGGGGTCGGACGAGCAGTACTTC.

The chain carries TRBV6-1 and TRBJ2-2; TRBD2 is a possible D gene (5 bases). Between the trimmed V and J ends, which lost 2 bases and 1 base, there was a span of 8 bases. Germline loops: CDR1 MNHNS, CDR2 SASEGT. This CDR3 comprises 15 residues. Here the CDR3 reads CASSENTRNTGELFF. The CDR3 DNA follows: TGTGCCAGCAGTGAAAATACTAGGAACACCGGGGAGCTGTTTTTT.

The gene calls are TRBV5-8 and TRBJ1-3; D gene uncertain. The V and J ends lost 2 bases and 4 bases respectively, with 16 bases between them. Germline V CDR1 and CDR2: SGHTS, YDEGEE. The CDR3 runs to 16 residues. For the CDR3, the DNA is TGTGCCAGCAGCTTCCCGACTTACACCCCAGGAAACACCATATATTTT. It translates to CASSFPTYTPGNTIYF.

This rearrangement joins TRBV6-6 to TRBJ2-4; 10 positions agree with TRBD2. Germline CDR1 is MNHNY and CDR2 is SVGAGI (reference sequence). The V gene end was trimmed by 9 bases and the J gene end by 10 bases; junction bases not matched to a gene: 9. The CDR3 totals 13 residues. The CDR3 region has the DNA TGTGCCAGTCAAGTTACGACTAGCGGGATTCAGTACTTC. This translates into CASQVTTSGIQYF.

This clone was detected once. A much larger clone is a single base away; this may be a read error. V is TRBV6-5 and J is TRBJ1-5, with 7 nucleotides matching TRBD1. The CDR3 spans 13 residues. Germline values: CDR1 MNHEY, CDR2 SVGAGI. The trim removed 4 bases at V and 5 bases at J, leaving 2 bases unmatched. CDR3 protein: CASSSQGDQPQHF. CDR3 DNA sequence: TGTGCCAGCAGTTCCCAGGGGGATCAGCCCCAGCATTTT.

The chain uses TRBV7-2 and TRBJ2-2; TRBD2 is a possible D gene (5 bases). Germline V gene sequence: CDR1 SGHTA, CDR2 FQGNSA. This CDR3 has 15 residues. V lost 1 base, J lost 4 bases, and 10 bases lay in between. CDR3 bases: TGTGCCAGCAGCTTAGTAGTGAGCGGCACCGGGGAGCTGTTTTTT. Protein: CASSLVVSGTGELFF.

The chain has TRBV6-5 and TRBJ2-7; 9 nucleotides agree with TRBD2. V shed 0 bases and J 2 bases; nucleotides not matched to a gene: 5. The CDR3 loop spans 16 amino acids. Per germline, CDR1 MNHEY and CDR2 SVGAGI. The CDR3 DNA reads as TGTGCCAGCAGTTACTCGAGGCTAGCGGGAACCTACGAGCAGTACTTC. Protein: CASSYSRLAGTYEQYF.

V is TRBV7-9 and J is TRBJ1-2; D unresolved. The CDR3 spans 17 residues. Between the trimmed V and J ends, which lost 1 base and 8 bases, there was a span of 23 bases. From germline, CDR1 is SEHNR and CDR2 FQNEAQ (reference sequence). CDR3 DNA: TGTGCCAGCAGCTTAGGGCGACAAGGGAAGGGCTATACAGGCTACACCTTC. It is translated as CASSLGRQGKGYTGYTF.

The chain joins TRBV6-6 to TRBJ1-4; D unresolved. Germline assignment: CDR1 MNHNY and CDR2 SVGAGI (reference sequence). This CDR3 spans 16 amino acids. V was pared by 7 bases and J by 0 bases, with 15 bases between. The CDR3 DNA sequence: TGTGCCAGCAAAAGCAAAGGAGGTGCAACTAATGAAAAACTGTTTTTT. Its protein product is CASKSKGGATNEKLFF.

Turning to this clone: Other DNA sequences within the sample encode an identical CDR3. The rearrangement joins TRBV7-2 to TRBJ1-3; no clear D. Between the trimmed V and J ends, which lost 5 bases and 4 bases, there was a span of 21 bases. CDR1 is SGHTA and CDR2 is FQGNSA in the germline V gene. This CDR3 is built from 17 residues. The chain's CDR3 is CASSQSEPKGAGNTIYF. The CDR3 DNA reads TGTGCCAGCAGCCAATCAGAACCGAAGGGAGCCGGAAACACCATATATTTT.

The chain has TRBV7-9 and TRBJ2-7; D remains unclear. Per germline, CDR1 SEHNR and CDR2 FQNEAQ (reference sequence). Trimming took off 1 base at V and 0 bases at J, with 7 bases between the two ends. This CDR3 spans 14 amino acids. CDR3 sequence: CASSLGRLSYEQYF. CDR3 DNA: TGTGCCAGCAGCTTAGGGCGGCTCTCCTACGAGCAGTACTTC.

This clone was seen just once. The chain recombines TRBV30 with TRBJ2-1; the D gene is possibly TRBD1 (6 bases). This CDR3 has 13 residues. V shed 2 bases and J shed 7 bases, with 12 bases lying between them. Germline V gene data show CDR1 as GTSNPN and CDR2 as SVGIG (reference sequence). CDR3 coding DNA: TGTGCCTGGAGTATGACAGGAATGAATGAGCAGTTCTTC. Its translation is CAWSMTGMNEQFF.

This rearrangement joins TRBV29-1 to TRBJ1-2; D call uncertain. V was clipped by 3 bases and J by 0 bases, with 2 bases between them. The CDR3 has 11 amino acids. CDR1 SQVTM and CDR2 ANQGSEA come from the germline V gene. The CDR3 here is CSVDSNYGYTF. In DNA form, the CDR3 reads TGCAGCGTTGATTCTAACTATGGCTACACCTTC.

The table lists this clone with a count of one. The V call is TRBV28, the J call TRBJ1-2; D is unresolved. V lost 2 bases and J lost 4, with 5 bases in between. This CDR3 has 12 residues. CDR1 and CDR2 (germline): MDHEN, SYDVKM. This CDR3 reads CASSLGGYGYTF. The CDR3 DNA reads TGTGCCAGCAGTTTAGGAGGCTATGGCTACACCTTC.

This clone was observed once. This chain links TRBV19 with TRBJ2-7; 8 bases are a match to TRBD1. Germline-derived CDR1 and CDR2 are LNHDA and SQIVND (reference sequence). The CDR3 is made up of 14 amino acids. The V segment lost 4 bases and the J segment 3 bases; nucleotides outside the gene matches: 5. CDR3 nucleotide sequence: TGTGCCAGTAGTAGACAGGGGAAGGTCTACGAGCAGTACTTC. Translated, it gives CASSRQGKVYEQYF.

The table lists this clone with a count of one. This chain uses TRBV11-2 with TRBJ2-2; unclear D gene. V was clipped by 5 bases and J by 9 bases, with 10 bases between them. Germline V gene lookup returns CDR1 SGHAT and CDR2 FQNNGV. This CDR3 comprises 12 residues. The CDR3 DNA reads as TGTGCCAGCAGCCCCCGTTCTAGGGAGCTGTTTTTT. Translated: CASSPRSRELFF.